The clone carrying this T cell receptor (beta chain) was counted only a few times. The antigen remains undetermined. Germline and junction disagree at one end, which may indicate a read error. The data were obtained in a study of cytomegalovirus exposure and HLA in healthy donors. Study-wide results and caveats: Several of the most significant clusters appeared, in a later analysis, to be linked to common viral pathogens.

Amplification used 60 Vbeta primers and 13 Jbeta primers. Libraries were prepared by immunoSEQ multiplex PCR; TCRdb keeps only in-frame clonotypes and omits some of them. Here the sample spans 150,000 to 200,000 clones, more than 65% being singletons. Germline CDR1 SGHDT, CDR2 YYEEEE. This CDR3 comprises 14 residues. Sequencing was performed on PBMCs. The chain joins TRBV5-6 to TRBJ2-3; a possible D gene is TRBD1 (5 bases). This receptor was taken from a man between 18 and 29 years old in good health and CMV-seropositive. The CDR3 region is CASSLSGATNTQYF. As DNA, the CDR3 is TGTGCCAGCAGCCTCTCTGGGGCCACAAATACGCAGTATTTT.